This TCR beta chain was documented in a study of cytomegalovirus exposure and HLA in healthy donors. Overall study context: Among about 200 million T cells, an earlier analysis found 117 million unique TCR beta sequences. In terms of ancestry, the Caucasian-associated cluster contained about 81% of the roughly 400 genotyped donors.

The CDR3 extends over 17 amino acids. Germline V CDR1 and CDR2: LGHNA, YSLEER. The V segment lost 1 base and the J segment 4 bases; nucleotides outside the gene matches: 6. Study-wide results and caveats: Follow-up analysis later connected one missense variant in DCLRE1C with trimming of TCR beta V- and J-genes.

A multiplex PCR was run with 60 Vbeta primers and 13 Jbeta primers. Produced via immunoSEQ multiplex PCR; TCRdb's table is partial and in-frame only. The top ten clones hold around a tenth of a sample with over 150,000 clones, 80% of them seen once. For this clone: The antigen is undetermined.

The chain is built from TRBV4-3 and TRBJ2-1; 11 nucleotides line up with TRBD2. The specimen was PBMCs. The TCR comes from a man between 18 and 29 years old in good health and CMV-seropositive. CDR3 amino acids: CASSQGASGGHYNEQFF. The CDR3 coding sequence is TGCGCCAGCAGCCAAGGGGCTAGCGGGGGGCATTACAATGAGCAGTTCTTC.